The clone carrying this T cell receptor (beta chain) was counted a single time. Its antigen is still unknown. Every one of the donors was a Caucasian adult that lived in Nashville, Tennessee. Each subset's genomic DNA was split evenly across several immunoSEQ plates. TCRdb's table, derived via immunoSEQ multiplex PCR, lists solely in-frame clones and lacks some. The table shows 2,100,000 or so clones, with almost 96% occurring only once. This CDR3 has 15 residues. V dropped 4 bases and J dropped 2; count of bases not matched to a gene: 5. Germline V CDR1 and CDR2: SGHRS, YFSETQ. The sample is drawn from a study of shared clonotypes between healthy human individuals. Study results and limitations: Naive subsets typically showed greater estimated richness than memory subsets.

This receptor was taken from a man between 18 and 29 years old in good health. The material sequenced was naive CD4+ T cells sorted from blood. Subset in this sample: CD45RA+ positively selected. The chain couples TRBV5-1 to TRBJ2-5, with TRBD1 identical over 10 bases. CDR3 residues: CASSPGTGEQETQYF. In DNA form, the CDR3 reads TGCGCCAGCAGCCCGGGGACAGGGGAACAAGAGACCCAGTACTTC.